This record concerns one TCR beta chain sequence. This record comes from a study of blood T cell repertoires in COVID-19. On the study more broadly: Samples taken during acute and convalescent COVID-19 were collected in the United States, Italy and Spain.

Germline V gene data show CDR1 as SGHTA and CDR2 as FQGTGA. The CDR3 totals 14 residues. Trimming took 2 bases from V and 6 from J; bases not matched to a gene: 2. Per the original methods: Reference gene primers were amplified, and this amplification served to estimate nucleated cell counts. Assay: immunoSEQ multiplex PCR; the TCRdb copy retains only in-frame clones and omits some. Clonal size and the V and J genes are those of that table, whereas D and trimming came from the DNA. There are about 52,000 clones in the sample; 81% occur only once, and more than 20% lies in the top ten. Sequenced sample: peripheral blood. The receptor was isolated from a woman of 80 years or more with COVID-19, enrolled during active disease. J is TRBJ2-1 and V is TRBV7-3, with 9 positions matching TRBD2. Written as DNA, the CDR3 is TGTGCCAGCAGCTTAGCGGGAGGGCCCAATGAGCAGTTCTTC. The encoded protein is CASSLAGGPNEQFF. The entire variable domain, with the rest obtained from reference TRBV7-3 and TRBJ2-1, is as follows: GAGVSQTPSNKVTEKGKYVELRCDPISGHTALYWYRQSLGQGPEFLIYFQGTGAADDSGLPNDRFFAVRPEGSVSTLKIQRTERGDSAVYLCASSLAGGPNEQFFGPGTRLTVL.